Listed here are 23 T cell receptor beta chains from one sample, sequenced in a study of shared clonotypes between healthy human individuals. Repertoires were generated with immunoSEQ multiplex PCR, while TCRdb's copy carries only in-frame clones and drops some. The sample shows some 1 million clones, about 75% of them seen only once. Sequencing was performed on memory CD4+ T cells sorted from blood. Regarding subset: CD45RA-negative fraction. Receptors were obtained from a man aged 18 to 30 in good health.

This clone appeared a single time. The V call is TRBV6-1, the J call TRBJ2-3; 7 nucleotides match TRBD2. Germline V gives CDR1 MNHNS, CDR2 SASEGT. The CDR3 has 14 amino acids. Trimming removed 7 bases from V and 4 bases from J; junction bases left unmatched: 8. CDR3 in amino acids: CASTSSGLADTQYF. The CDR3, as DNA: TGTGCCAGCACCTCTAGCGGTCTCGCAGATACGCAGTATTTT.

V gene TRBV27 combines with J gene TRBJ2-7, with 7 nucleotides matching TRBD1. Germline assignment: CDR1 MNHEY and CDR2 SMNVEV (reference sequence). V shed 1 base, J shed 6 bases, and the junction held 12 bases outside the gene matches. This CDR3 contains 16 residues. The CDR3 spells CASSLYPADRFAEQYF. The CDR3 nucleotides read TGTGCCAGCAGTTTATACCCAGCGGACAGGTTCGCCGAGCAGTACTTC.

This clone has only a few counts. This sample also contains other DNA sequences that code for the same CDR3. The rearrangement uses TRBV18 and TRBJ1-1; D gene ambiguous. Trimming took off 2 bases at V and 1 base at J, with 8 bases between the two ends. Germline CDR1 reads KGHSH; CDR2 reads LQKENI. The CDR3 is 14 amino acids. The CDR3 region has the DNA TGTGCCAGCTCACCAAAGCGAGAGAACACTGAAGCTTTCTTT. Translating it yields CASSPKRENTEAFF.

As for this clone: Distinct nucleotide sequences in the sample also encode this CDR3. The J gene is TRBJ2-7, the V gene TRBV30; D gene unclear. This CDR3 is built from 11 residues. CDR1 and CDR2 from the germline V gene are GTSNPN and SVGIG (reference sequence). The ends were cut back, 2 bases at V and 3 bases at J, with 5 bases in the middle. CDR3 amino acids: CAWSLGYEQYF. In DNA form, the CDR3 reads TGTGCCTGGAGTCTGGGCTACGAGCAGTACTTC. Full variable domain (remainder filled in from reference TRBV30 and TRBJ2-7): SQTIHQWPATLVQPVGSPLSLECTVEGTSNPNLYWYRQAAGRGLQLLFYSVGIGQISSEVPQNLSASRPQDRQFILSSKKLLLSDSGFYLCAWSLGYEQYFGPGTRLTVT.

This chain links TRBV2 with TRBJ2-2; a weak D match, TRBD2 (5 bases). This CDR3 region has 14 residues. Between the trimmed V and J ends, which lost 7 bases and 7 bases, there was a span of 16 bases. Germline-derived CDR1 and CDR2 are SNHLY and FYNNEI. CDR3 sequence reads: CASKVGPRGGELFF. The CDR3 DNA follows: TGTGCCAGCAAAGTGGGCCCCCGGGGCGGGGAGCTGTTTTTT.

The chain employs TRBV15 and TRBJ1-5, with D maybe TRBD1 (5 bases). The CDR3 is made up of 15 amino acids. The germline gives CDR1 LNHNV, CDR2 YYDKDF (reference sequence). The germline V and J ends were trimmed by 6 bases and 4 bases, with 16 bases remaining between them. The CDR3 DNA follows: TGTGCCACCAGGGACTGGAGGGGCGAAAATCAGCCCCAGCATTTT. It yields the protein CATRDWRGENQPQHF. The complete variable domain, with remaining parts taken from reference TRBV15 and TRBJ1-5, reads DAMVIQNPRYQVTQFGKPVTLSCSQTLNHNVMYWYQQKSSQAPKLLFHYYDKDFNNEADTPDNFQSRRPNTSFCFLDIRSPGLGDTAMYLCATRDWRGENQPQHFGDGTRLSIL.

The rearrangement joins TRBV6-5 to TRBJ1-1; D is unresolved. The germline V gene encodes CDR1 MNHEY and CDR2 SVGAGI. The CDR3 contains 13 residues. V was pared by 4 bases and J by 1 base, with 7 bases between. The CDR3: CASSLLSNTEAFF. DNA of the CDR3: TGTGCCAGCAGTTTGCTCTCGAACACTGAAGCTTTCTTT.

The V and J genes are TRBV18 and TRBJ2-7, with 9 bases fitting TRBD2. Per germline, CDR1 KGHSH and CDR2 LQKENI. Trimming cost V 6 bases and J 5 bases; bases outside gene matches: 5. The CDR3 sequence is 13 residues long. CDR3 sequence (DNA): TGTGCCAGCTCCGGACTAGCGAGGGACGAGCAGTACTTC. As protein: CASSGLARDEQYF.

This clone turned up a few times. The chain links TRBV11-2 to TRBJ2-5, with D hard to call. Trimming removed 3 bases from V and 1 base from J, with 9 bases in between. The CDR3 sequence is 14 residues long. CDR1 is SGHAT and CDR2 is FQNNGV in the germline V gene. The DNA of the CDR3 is TGTGCCAGCAGCTTCCAAAGGCTCCAAGAGACCCAGTACTTC. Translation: CASSFQRLQETQYF.

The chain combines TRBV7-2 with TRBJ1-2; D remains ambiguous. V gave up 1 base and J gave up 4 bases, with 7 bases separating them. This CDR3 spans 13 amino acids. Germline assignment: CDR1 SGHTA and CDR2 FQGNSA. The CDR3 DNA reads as TGTGCCAGCAGCTTAGTCCAGTCCTATGGCTACACCTTC. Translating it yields CASSLVQSYGYTF.

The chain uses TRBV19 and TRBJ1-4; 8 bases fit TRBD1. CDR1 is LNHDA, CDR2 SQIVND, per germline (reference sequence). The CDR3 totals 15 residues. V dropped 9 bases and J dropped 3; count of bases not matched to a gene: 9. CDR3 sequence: CARLTDRGANEKLFF. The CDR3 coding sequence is TGTGCCAGGTTAACCGACAGGGGAGCTAATGAAAAACTGTTTTTT.

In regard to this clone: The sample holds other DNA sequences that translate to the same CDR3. CDR3 sequence reads: CASSPRLSSYEQYF. CDR3 in DNA: TGTGCCAGCAGCCCGCGCCTTTCTTCCTACGAGCAGTACTTC. This rearrangement joins TRBV6-5 to TRBJ2-7; D remains unclear. Germline assignment: CDR1 MNHEY and CDR2 SVGAGI. CDR3 length: 14 amino acids. With 6 bases removed from V and 1 base from J, the gap between germline ends came to 13 bases.

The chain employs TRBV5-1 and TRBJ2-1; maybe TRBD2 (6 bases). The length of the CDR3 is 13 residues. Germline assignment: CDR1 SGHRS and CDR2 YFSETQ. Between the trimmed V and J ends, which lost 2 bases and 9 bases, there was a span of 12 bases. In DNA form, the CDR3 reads TGCGCCAGCAGCTTCCCCGGGGGTTTTGAGCAGTTCTTC. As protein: CASSFPGGFEQFF.

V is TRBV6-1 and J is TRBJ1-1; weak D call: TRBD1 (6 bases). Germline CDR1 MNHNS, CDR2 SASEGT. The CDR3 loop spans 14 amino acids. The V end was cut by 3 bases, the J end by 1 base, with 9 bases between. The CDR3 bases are TGTGCCAGCAGTGAGGACAGCTGGAACACTGAAGCTTTCTTT. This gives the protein CASSEDSWNTEAFF.

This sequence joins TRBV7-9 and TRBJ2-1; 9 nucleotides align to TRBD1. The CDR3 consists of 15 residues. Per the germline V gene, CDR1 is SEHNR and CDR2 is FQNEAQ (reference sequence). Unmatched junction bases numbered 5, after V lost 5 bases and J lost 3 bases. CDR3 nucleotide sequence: TGTGCCAGCAGCCCGGGACAGGGTATCTACAATGAGCAGTTCTTC. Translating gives CASSPGQGIYNEQFF.

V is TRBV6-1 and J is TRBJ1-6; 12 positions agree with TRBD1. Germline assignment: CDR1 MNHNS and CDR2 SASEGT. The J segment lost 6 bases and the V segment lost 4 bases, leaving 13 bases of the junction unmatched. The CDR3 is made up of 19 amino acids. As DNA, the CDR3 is TGTGCCAGCAGTGGAAACCGGGACAGGGGGCAATTTCGTAATTCACCCCTCCACTTT. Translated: CASSGNRDRGQFRNSPLHF.

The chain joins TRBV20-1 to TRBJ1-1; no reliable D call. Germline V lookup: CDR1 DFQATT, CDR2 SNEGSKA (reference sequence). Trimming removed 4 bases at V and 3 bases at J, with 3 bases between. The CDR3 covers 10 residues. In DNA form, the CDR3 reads TGCAGTGCTACTGACACTGAAGCTTTCTTT. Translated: CSATDTEAFF.

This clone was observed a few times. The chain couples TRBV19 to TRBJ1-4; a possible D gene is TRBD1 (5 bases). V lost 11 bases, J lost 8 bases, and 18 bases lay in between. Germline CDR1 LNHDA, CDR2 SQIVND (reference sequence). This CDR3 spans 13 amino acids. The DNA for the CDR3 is TGTGCCTCCGCGGACACCAGTGGCGAAAAACTGTTTTTT. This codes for CASADTSGEKLFF.

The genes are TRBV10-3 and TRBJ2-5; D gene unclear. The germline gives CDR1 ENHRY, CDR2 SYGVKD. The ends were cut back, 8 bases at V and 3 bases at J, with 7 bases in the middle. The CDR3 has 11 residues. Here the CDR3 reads CAIGPEETQYF. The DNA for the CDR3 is TGTGCCATCGGACCAGAAGAGACCCAGTACTTC.

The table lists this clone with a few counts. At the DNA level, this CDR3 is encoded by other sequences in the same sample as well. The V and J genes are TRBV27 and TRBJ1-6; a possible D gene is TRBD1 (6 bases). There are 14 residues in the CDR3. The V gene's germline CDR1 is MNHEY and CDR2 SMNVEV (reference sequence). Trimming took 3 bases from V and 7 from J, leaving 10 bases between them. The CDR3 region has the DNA TGTGCCAGCAGTTTGGGGCAGGGGAATTCACCCCTCCACTTT. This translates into CASSLGQGNSPLHF.

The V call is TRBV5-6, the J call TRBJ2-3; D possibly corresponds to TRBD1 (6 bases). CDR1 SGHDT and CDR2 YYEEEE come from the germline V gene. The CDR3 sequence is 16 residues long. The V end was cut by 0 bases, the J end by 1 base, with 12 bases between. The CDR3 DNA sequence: TGTGCCAGCAGCTTGGCCGGGCAGGGGCGCACAGATACGCAGTATTTT. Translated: CASSLAGQGRTDTQYF.

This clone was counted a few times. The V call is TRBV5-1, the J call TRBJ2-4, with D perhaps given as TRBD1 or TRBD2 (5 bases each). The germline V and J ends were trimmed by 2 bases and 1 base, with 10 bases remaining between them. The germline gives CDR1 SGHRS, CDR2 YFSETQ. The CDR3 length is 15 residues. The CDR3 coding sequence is TGCGCCAGCAGCTTCGGAGAGGGGGCCAAAAACATTCAGTACTTC. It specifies CASSFGEGAKNIQYF.

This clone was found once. DNA for the CDR3: TGTGCCAGCAGCGTAGCCCTAGCGGGGGACTACGAGCAGTACTTC. It codes for CASSVALAGDYEQYF. This chain uses TRBV9 with TRBJ2-7; 10 nucleotides align to TRBD2. The CDR3 covers 15 residues. V shed 0 bases, J shed 3 bases, and the junction held 3 bases outside the gene matches. Per germline, CDR1 SGDLS and CDR2 YYNGEE.